The 25 T cell receptor beta chains reported below all come from one sample, sequenced in a study of shared clonotypes between healthy human individuals. The method was immunoSEQ multiplex PCR; TCRdb's version includes in-frame clones alone and lacks a portion of them. This sample has millions of clones, with over 85% found just once. Sequenced sample: naive CD4+ T cells sorted from blood. As to subset: CD45RA+ positively selected. Every receptor here comes from a man in his late teens or twenties in good health.

V and J are TRBV6-6 and TRBJ1-1; the match to TRBD1 covers 8 bases. The length of the CDR3 is 14 residues. V gave up 6 bases and J gave up 5 bases; unmatched junction bases: 8. From germline, CDR1 is MNHNY and CDR2 SVGAGI (reference sequence). In DNA, the CDR3 is TGTGCCAGCAGCTCCAGGACAGGGAGTACTGAAGCTTTCTTT. Encoded protein: CASSSRTGSTEAFF.

In this sample, this clone turned up once. V usage is TRBV6-4 and J usage is TRBJ1-1; TRBD1 might be the D (6 bases). In germline, CDR1 is MRHNA, CDR2 SNTAGT. This CDR3 comprises 15 residues. Between the trimmed V and J ends, which lost 5 bases and 0 bases, there was a span of 13 bases. The CDR3 DNA follows: TGTGCCAGCAGTAAAGACAGGCGACTGAACACTGAAGCTTTCTTT. It specifies CASSKDRRLNTEAFF.

Comments on this clone: Other DNA sequences of this sample code for an identical CDR3. The chain recombines TRBV27 with TRBJ1-6; D unclear. Trimming pared 2 bases from V and 9 bases from J, leaving 5 bases between. The germline V gene encodes CDR1 MNHEY and CDR2 SMNVEV (reference sequence). The CDR3 contains 12 residues. CDR3 sequence: CASSLVGSPLHF. CDR3 DNA sequence: TGTGCCAGCAGTTTAGTTGGTTCACCCCTCCACTTT.

The chain combines TRBV5-6 with TRBJ2-7; TRBD2 matches 7 bases. J lost 6 bases, V lost 1 base, and 7 bases had no gene match. The germline V gene encodes CDR1 SGHDT and CDR2 YYEEEE. The length of the CDR3 is 14 residues. The CDR3 reads CASSLSGILVEQYF. As DNA, the CDR3 is TGTGCCAGCAGCTTGAGCGGGATTCTCGTCGAGCAGTACTTC.

The V call is TRBV6-5, the J call TRBJ1-6, with 9 bases that match TRBD1. V was clipped by 0 bases and J by 13 bases; unmatched bases: 7. The CDR3 is 15 residues long. Germline-derived CDR1 and CDR2 are MNHEY and SVGAGI. CDR3 sequence: CASSYSGQGDAPLHF. CDR3 DNA: TGTGCCAGCAGTTACTCGGGACAGGGTGATGCGCCCCTCCACTTT.

This sequence joins TRBV5-1 and TRBJ2-1, with 9 positions matching TRBD2. The CDR3 has 14 amino acids. In germline, CDR1 is SGHRS, CDR2 YFSETQ. J lost 8 bases, V lost 4 bases, and 7 bases had no gene match. DNA for the CDR3: TGCGCCAGCAGCCTAGCGGGAAACTGGGATGAGCAGTTCTTC. This sequence encodes CASSLAGNWDEQFF.

This chain connects TRBV6-1 to TRBJ1-4; 8 bases are shared with TRBD1. CDR1 and CDR2 (germline): MNHNS, SASEGT. The CDR3 sequence is 15 residues long. Losses at the gene ends were 7 bases for V and 15 bases for J; bases not matched to a gene: 19. This CDR3 is CASTQGQGANDAVFF. The CDR3 nucleotides read TGTGCCAGCACTCAAGGGCAGGGGGCAAATGATGCGGTGTTTTTT.

The chain carries TRBV11-2 and TRBJ1-2, with D possibly matching TRBD1 (6 bases). The germline V gene encodes CDR1 SGHAT and CDR2 FQNNGV. CDR3 length: 16 amino acids. V lost 4 bases to trimming and J lost 0 bases, with 15 bases between them. The CDR3 DNA sequence: TGTGCCAGCAGCTCCGGACAGTTTACTTCTAACTATGGCTACACCTTC. Translating it yields CASSSGQFTSNYGYTF. The full variable domain, rest sourced from reference TRBV11-2 and TRBJ1-2, is EAGVAQSPRYKIIEKRQSVAFWCNPISGHATLYWYQQILGQGPKLLIQFQNNGVVDDSQLPKDRFSAERLKGVDSTLKIQPAKLEDSAVYLCASSSGQFTSNYGYTFGSGTRLTVV.

This chain joins TRBV5-6 and TRBJ1-5; 9 bases fit TRBD1. The V gene's germline CDR1 is SGHDT and CDR2 YYEEEE. Germline trimming cut 4 bases from V and 2 bases from J; bases unmatched to any gene: 4. The CDR3 totals 15 residues. The CDR3 region has the DNA TGTGCCAGCAGCGTACGGGACAGGGGCAATCAGCCCCAGCATTTT. It encodes CASSVRDRGNQPQHF. Together with reference TRBV5-6 and TRBJ1-5, the CDR3 gives the full variable domain: DAGVTQSPTHLIKTRGQQVTLRCSPKSGHDTVSWYQQALGQGPQFIFQYYEEEERQRGNFPDRFSGHQFPNYSSELNVNALLLGDSALYLCASSVRDRGNQPQHFGDGTRLSIL.

The chain carries TRBV2 and TRBJ2-7; 7 nucleotides agree with TRBD1. V lost 4 bases, J lost 4 bases, and 10 bases stayed unmatched. There are 15 residues in the CDR3. The V gene's germline CDR1 is SNHLY and CDR2 FYNNEI. CDR3 nucleotides: TGTGCCAGCAGTGGCGGACAGGACCTACCTTACGAGCAGTACTTC. Its translation is CASSGGQDLPYEQYF. Based on the CDR3 plus reference TRBV2 and TRBJ2-7, the full variable domain is EPEVTQTPSHQVTQMGQEVILRCVPISNHLYFYWYRQILGQKVEFLVSFYNNEISEKSEIFDDQFSVERPDGSNFTLKIRSTKLEDSAMYFCASSGGQDLPYEQYFGPGTRLTVT.

For this clone: This may be a read error, as it is one base from a much larger clone. The J gene is TRBJ2-7, the V gene TRBV6-1; D remains unclear. Trimming removed 7 bases from V and 0 bases from J, with 7 bases in between. The CDR3 extends over 12 amino acids. CDR1 MNHNS and CDR2 SASEGT come from the germline V gene. CDR3: CASIPSSYEQYF. The CDR3 coding sequence is TGTGCCAGCATCCCGAGCTCCTACGAGCAGTACTTC.

This chain joins TRBV5-1 and TRBJ1-1, with a tentative D call TRBD1 (5 bases). The CDR3 totals 16 residues. CDR1 SGHRS and CDR2 YFSETQ come from the germline V gene. V was clipped by 0 bases and J by 0 bases, with 12 bases between them. CDR3 nucleotides: TGCGCCAGCAGCTTGGCCAGGGACTGGATGAACACTGAAGCTTTCTTT. Amino acids: CASSLARDWMNTEAFF.

This clone was observed a handful of times. The chain links TRBV30 to TRBJ1-1; no firm D call. V was trimmed by 3 bases and J by 1 base, leaving 15 bases between them. Per germline, CDR1 GTSNPN and CDR2 SVGIG (reference sequence). This CDR3 comprises 15 residues. The CDR3 region is CAWRTPIARNTEAFF. The DNA of the CDR3 is TGTGCCTGGAGAACCCCAATAGCCCGGAACACTGAAGCTTTCTTT.

The chain recombines TRBV25-1 with TRBJ2-5; 7 nucleotides match TRBD1. The CDR3 has 14 residues. The V and J ends lost 5 bases and 5 bases, in that order; junction bases with no gene match: 8. Germline V gives CDR1 MGHDK, CDR2 SYGVNS. The CDR3 protein is CASSPLDRVETQYF. The CDR3 nucleotides read TGTGCCAGCAGTCCCCTAGACAGGGTTGAGACCCAGTACTTC.

V gene TRBV25-1 combines with J gene TRBJ1-5; the D gene is possibly TRBD1 (5 bases). Germline V gene data show CDR1 as MGHDK and CDR2 as SYGVNS. This CDR3 region has 15 residues. V lost 3 bases and J lost 4, with 13 bases in between. The CDR3 protein is CASSEAGPGNQPQHF. The CDR3, as DNA: TGTGCCAGCAGTGAGGCGGGGCCCGGTAATCAGCCCCAGCATTTT.

The rearrangement links TRBV30 to TRBJ1-4; no clear D. The V gene's germline CDR1 is GTSNPN and CDR2 SVGIG (reference sequence). The CDR3 has 15 amino acids. Trimming pared 0 bases from V and 4 bases from J, leaving 12 bases between. CDR3 sequence (DNA): TGTGCCTGGAGTGTAAGGGCAGGCGGTAATGAAAAACTGTTTTTT. Its protein is CAWSVRAGGNEKLFF.

For this clone: Other DNA sequences of this sample code for an identical CDR3. The J gene is TRBJ2-5, the V gene TRBV18, with D hard to call. Germline CDR1 is KGHSH and CDR2 is LQKENI. Deletions cut 6 bases from V and 5 bases from J, with 10 bases between. The CDR3 runs to 12 residues. The CDR3 nucleotides are TGTGCCAGCTCCCCCGGACGGGAGACCCAGTACTTC. Its protein is CASSPGRETQYF. Drawing the rest from reference TRBV18 and TRBJ2-5, the complete variable domain is NAGVMQNPRHLVRRRGQEARLRCSPMKGHSHVYWYRQLPEEGLKFMVYLQKENIIDESGMPKERFSAEFPKEGPSILRIQQVVRGDSAAYFCASSPGRETQYFGPGTRLLVL.

The V call is TRBV10-3, the J call TRBJ2-5; the D gene is possibly TRBD1 (6 bases). Trimming removed 2 bases from V and 3 bases from J, with 19 bases in between. The CDR3 extends over 17 amino acids. Germline CDR1 ENHRY, CDR2 SYGVKD. CDR3 region: CAISEATGFGEKETQYF. The CDR3 nucleotides read TGTGCCATCAGTGAGGCCACAGGGTTCGGTGAAAAAGAGACCCAGTACTTC.

The chain couples TRBV7-2 to TRBJ2-3; D gene uncertain. The germline CDR1 and CDR2 sequences are SGHTA and FQGNSA. The CDR3 is made up of 14 amino acids. Trimming removed 5 bases at V and 2 bases at J, with 11 bases between. For the CDR3, the DNA is TGTGCCAGCAGCGGGCGCGGATTCACAGATACGCAGTATTTT. Translated, it gives CASSGRGFTDTQYF.

Here the CDR3 reads CASSLAQGTNQETQYF. CDR3 sequence (DNA): TGCGCCAGCAGCTTGGCACAGGGCACCAACCAAGAGACCCAGTACTTC. The chain uses TRBV5-1 and TRBJ2-5, with a possible D match to TRBD1 (6 bases). With 0 bases removed from V and 0 bases from J, the gap between germline ends came to 12 bases. The germline V gene has CDR1 SGHRS and CDR2 YFSETQ. The CDR3 is 16 amino acids.

The V call is TRBV9, the J call TRBJ2-1; TRBD2 matches 9 bases. V gave up 0 bases and J gave up 10 bases; unmatched junction bases: 8. The CDR3 runs to 15 residues. From germline, CDR1 is SGDLS and CDR2 YYNGEE. The CDR3 sequence: CASSVAGSGRDEQFF. The CDR3 nucleotides are TGTGCCAGCAGCGTAGCTGGTAGCGGGAGAGACGAGCAGTTCTTC.

The chain is built from TRBV21-1 and TRBJ1-5; the D call of TRBD1 is as the table states it, not checked on the DNA. TRBV21-1 is deemed a pseudogene. The CDR3 length is 17 residues. CDR3 sequence reads: CASSKEKRDRGNQPQHF. CDR3 in DNA: TGTGCCAGCAGCAAAGAGAAAAGGGACAGGGGGAATCAGCCCCAGCATTTT.

The chain joins TRBV2 to TRBJ1-5, with D perhaps matching TRBD1 (6 bases). V lost 6 bases and J lost 0, with 9 bases in between. The germline V gene encodes CDR1 SNHLY and CDR2 FYNNEI. The CDR3 extends over 14 amino acids. The CDR3 nucleotides read TGTGCCAGCAGAGGACAGAATAGCAATCAGCCCCAGCATTTT. As protein: CASRGQNSNQPQHF.

CDR3 sequence reads: CASSSGDRVNTEAFF. The CDR3 coding sequence is TGTGCCAGCAGCTCGGGCGACAGGGTGAACACTGAAGCTTTCTTT. The chain couples TRBV5-6 to TRBJ1-1; 7 nucleotides line up with TRBD1. The germline gives CDR1 SGHDT, CDR2 YYEEEE. With V trimmed by 3 bases and J by 0 bases, 5 bases remained unmatched. The CDR3 consists of 15 residues.

The V and J genes are TRBV6-4 and TRBJ2-7; D not certain. Germline CDR1 and CDR2: MRHNA and SNTAGT. V was clipped by 1 base and J by 0 bases, with 10 bases between them. The length of the CDR3 is 15 residues. CDR3 protein: CASSDWWMSSYEQYF. CDR3 sequence (DNA): TGTGCCAGCAGTGACTGGTGGATGAGCTCCTACGAGCAGTACTTC.